The present entry profiles one TCR beta chain with its context. Clones were sequenced by immunoSEQ multiplex PCR, and TCRdb holds only the in-frame ones, with some missing. Of some 90,000 clones listed, about 88% are singletons. CDR3 length: 16 amino acids. Trimming pared 5 bases from V and 2 bases from J, leaving 16 bases between. Germline V gives CDR1 MDHEN, CDR2 SYDVKM. The data belong to a study of control samples from healthy donors and cancer patients. The chain uses TRBV28 and TRBJ2-1, with D perhaps matching TRBD2 (7 bases). The receptor's source is a woman aged 50 to 60 in good health. Sequencing was done on a sample of blood. The CDR3 is CASSPQGGLPYNEQFF. CDR3 DNA: TGTGCCAGCAGTCCCCAAGGGGGACTACCCTACAATGAGCAGTTCTTC.